Presented here are 24 T cell receptor beta chains from one specimen sequenced in a study of shared clonotypes between healthy human individuals. Only in-frame clones appear in the TCRdb table, and some are missing; sequencing was by immunoSEQ multiplex PCR. Among around 2,000,000 clones listed, approximately 95% were seen once. The material sequenced was naive CD4+ T cells sorted from blood. Subset described: CD45RA+ positively selected. Receptor source: a man in his late teens or twenties in good health.

On this clone: The same CDR3 also results from other DNA sequences found in this sample. The chain recombines TRBV7-6 with TRBJ1-1, with a possible D match to TRBD1 (5 bases). There are 13 residues in the CDR3. V lost 3 bases, J lost 4 bases, and 9 bases lay in between. Germline V lookup: CDR1 SGHVS, CDR2 FNYEAQ. For the CDR3, the DNA is TGTGCCAGCAGCTTGGGGGGATCCACTGAAGCTTTCTTT. Translation: CASSLGGSTEAFF.

J is TRBJ2-5 and V is TRBV7-9; 8 bases are a match to TRBD2. Germline lookup yields CDR1 SEHNR and CDR2 FQNEAQ (reference sequence). With V trimmed by 6 bases and J by 2 bases, 8 bases remained unmatched. The CDR3 consists of 15 residues. The CDR3 region has the DNA TGTGCCAGCAGTAAAGTAGCGGGGCCTCAAGAGACCCAGTACTTC. This gives the protein CASSKVAGPQETQYF. The whole variable domain, filled in from reference TRBV7-9 and TRBJ2-5, reads DTGVSQNPRHKITKRGQNVTFRCDPISEHNRLYWYRQTLGQGPEFLTYFQNEAQLEKSRLLSDRFSAERPKGSFSTLEIQRTEQGDSAMYLCASSKVAGPQETQYFGPGTRLLVL.

V gene TRBV6-5 combines with J gene TRBJ2-6; 8 nucleotides align to TRBD1. Germline V gene data show CDR1 as MNHEY and CDR2 as SVGAGI. V was clipped by 10 bases and J by 0 bases; unmatched bases: 5. The CDR3 totals 15 residues. CDR3 protein: CATWTGSSGANVLTF. In DNA form, the CDR3 reads TGTGCCACCTGGACAGGGAGCTCTGGGGCCAACGTCCTGACTTTC.

V gene TRBV29-1 combines with J gene TRBJ1-4; the D gene is possibly TRBD1 (6 bases). With 6 bases removed from V and 8 bases from J, the gap between germline ends came to 16 bases. CDR3 length equals 13 residues. Germline V lookup: CDR1 SQVTM, CDR2 ANQGSEA. The CDR3 loop reads CSVQILGGEKLFF. CDR3 DNA: TGCAGCGTCCAGATCTTAGGGGGAGAAAAACTGTTTTTT.

The CDR3 loop reads CASSLGLAGGFSYEQYF. CDR3 nucleotide sequence: TGTGCCAGCAGCTTAGGACTAGCGGGGGGATTCTCCTACGAGCAGTACTTC. The chain has TRBV7-2 and TRBJ2-7, with 13 bases identical to TRBD2. Germline V gene data show CDR1 as SGHTA and CDR2 as FQGNSA. The J segment lost 0 bases and the V segment lost 1 base, leaving 3 bases of the junction unmatched. CDR3 length equals 17 residues.

About this clone itself: One end of the junction fails to match germline, which may point to a read error. This chain links TRBV5-4 with TRBJ2-3; unclear D gene. Germline V lookup: CDR1 SGHNT, CDR2 YYREEE (reference sequence). The CDR3 is made up of 15 amino acids. CDR3: CASSQFLGPTDTQYF. CDR3 nucleotides: TGCGCCAGCAGCCAATTTCTAGGCCCCACAGATACGCAGTATTTT.

V gene TRBV6-6 combines with J gene TRBJ2-5; D remains unclear. CDR3 length: 12 residues. V lost 10 bases and J 5 bases, leaving 14 bases between the germline ends. Germline lookup yields CDR1 MNHNY and CDR2 SVGAGI (reference sequence). CDR3 in DNA: TGTGCCACTGTGGACGGTGGGGAGACCCAGTACTTC. Its protein product is CATVDGGETQYF.

This chain joins TRBV5-1 and TRBJ1-5; TRBD1 aligns across 9 bases. Germline-derived CDR1 and CDR2 are SGHRS and YFSETQ. This CDR3 has 16 amino acids. V was pared by 0 bases and J by 7 bases, with 8 bases of the junction left unmatched. The CDR3 spells CASSLGDREAAQPQHF. CDR3 coding DNA: TGCGCCAGCAGCTTGGGGGACAGGGAAGCGGCGCAGCCCCAGCATTTT.

This clone was detected once. The chain has TRBV6-6 and TRBJ2-7; D unclear. This CDR3 has 11 residues. The germline gives CDR1 MNHNY, CDR2 SVGAGI (reference sequence). Trimming pared 7 bases from V and 6 bases from J, leaving 10 bases between. The CDR3 protein is CASKSLSEQYF. The CDR3 nucleotides are TGTGCCAGCAAAAGTCTGAGCGAGCAGTACTTC.

About this clone itself: Other nucleotide sequences in the sample specify the same CDR3. The chain is built from TRBV19 and TRBJ1-6; possible D gene TRBD1, 5 bases. Trimming left V 2 bases short and J 8 bases short, with 10 bases between. CDR3 length: 14 residues. CDR1 and CDR2 from the germline V gene are LNHDA and SQIVND (reference sequence). The CDR3 region is CASSISGGDSPLHF. DNA of the CDR3: TGTGCCAGTAGTATATCAGGAGGGGATTCACCCCTCCACTTT.

V and J are TRBV14 and TRBJ2-6; possible D gene TRBD2, 5 bases. Trimming left V 4 bases short and J 2 bases short, with 9 bases between. The CDR3 is 15 residues long. The germline CDR1 and CDR2 sequences are SGHDN and FVKESK. The CDR3, as DNA: TGTGCCAGCAGCCTCGGACTCACTGGGGCCAACGTCCTGACTTTC. Residues: CASSLGLTGANVLTF.

This chain connects TRBV11-3 to TRBJ1-6; no definite D call. Germline V lookup: CDR1 SGHNT, CDR2 YENEEA. V lost 6 bases and J 5 bases, leaving 8 bases between the germline ends. The CDR3 runs 13 residues. The chain's CDR3 is CASSDGNNSPLHF. DNA for the CDR3: TGTGCCAGCAGTGACGGAAATAATTCACCCCTCCACTTT. The variable domain in full, with the rest retrieved from reference TRBV11-3 and TRBJ1-6, is EAGVVQSPRYKIIEKKQPVAFWCNPISGHNTLYWYLQNLGQGPELLIRYENEEAVDDSQLPKDRFSAERLKGVDSTLKIQPAELGDSAVYLCASSDGNNSPLHFGNGTRLTVT.

V gene TRBV7-9 combines with J gene TRBJ1-2; D remains ambiguous. Looked up from germline, CDR1 is SEHNR and CDR2 is FQNEAQ (reference sequence). Trimming cost V 5 bases and J 4 bases, with 14 bases left between them. The CDR3 length is 14 residues. The CDR3 DNA is TGTGCCAGCAGCCCCGATCCGAGGGTCTATGGCTACACCTTC. This gives the protein CASSPDPRVYGYTF. Filled out from reference TRBV7-9 and TRBJ1-2, the complete variable domain reads DTGVSQNPRHKITKRGQNVTFRCDPISEHNRLYWYRQTLGQGPEFLTYFQNEAQLEKSRLLSDRFSAERPKGSFSTLEIQRTEQGDSAMYLCASSPDPRVYGYTFGSGTRLTVV.

The chain links TRBV19 to TRBJ2-2, with TRBD2 identical over 15 bases. The germline CDR1 and CDR2 sequences are LNHDA and SQIVND (reference sequence). This CDR3 region has 16 residues. V dropped 0 bases and J dropped 11; count of bases not matched to a gene: 4. The DNA for the CDR3 is TGTGCCAGTAGTATAGACGGGACTAGCGGGGGGTCAGAGCTGTTTTTT. This translates into CASSIDGTSGGSELFF.

The chain is built from TRBV11-3 and TRBJ2-1, with a tentative D call TRBD2 (7 bases). Trimming pared 4 bases from V and 9 bases from J, leaving 19 bases between. The germline gives CDR1 SGHNT, CDR2 YENEEA. CDR3 length: 15 residues. The CDR3 sequence is CASSSDGGATGEQFF. The CDR3 DNA reads TGTGCCAGCAGCTCCGATGGGGGGGCGACAGGTGAGCAGTTCTTC. The whole variable domain, filled in from reference TRBV11-3 and TRBJ2-1, reads EAGVVQSPRYKIIEKKQPVAFWCNPISGHNTLYWYLQNLGQGPELLIRYENEEAVDDSQLPKDRFSAERLKGVDSTLKIQPAELGDSAVYLCASSSDGGATGEQFFGPGTRLTVL.

This chain connects TRBV10-3 to TRBJ2-7; TRBD2 aligns across 10 bases. From germline, CDR1 is ENHRY and CDR2 SYGVKD. This CDR3 comprises 14 residues. The junction had 8 bases not matched to a gene; V was cut back by 6 bases and J by 6 bases. The CDR3 is CAIRPSGGAGEQYF. The CDR3 DNA reads TGTGCCATCAGACCCAGCGGGGGGGCGGGCGAGCAGTACTTC.

The V call is TRBV11-2, the J call TRBJ2-7; no firm D call. CDR1 is SGHAT, CDR2 FQNNGV, per germline. V lost 1 base and J 4 bases, leaving 11 bases between the germline ends. The CDR3 is 14 residues long. This CDR3 is CASSLGIGTYEQYF. CDR3 coding DNA: TGTGCCAGCAGCTTAGGAATCGGCACGTACGAGCAGTACTTC. The whole variable domain, filled in from reference TRBV11-2 and TRBJ2-7, reads EAGVAQSPRYKIIEKRQSVAFWCNPISGHATLYWYQQILGQGPKLLIQFQNNGVVDDSQLPKDRFSAERLKGVDSTLKIQPAKLEDSAVYLCASSLGIGTYEQYFGPGTRLTVT.

This chain connects TRBV6-1 to TRBJ2-1; no reliable D call. V shed 5 bases and J shed 2 bases, with 13 bases lying between them. Germline V gene data show CDR1 as MNHNS and CDR2 as SASEGT. This CDR3 has 15 amino acids. The CDR3 sequence: CASSILSPAYNEQFF. For the CDR3, the DNA is TGTGCCAGCAGTATCCTTAGTCCCGCCTACAATGAGCAGTTCTTC.

The rearrangement links TRBV5-1 to TRBJ2-7; D not certain. V was trimmed by 0 bases and J by 3 bases, leaving 7 bases between them. The CDR3 length is 13 residues. Per the germline V gene, CDR1 is SGHRS and CDR2 is YFSETQ. The CDR3 region is CASSLGLLYEQYF. In DNA form, the CDR3 reads TGCGCCAGCAGCTTGGGTCTCCTCTACGAGCAGTACTTC.

This chain joins TRBV5-1 and TRBJ2-5; D remains ambiguous. V was pared by 6 bases and J by 2 bases, with 20 bases between. Looked up from germline, CDR1 is SGHRS and CDR2 is YFSETQ. The CDR3 length is 16 residues. The CDR3 reads CASTRTPVVQQETQYF. CDR3 nucleotides: TGCGCCAGCACCCGAACTCCCGTAGTGCAACAAGAGACCCAGTACTTC.

The V and J genes are TRBV5-1 and TRBJ2-1; 8 bases match TRBD2. The CDR3 length is 14 residues. CDR1 is SGHRS and CDR2 is YFSETQ in the germline V gene. V lost 2 bases, J lost 6 bases, and 4 bases stayed unmatched. CDR3 nucleotides: TGCGCCAGCAGCTTTGGGACTAGTGGCAATGAGCAGTTCTTC. Translated: CASSFGTSGNEQFF.

Concerning this clone itself: Other nucleotide sequences from this sample produce the same CDR3. V gene TRBV7-9 combines with J gene TRBJ1-2, with 10 bases fitting TRBD1. The J segment lost 3 bases and the V segment lost 5 bases, leaving 3 bases of the junction unmatched. Germline V CDR1 and CDR2: SEHNR, FQNEAQ (reference sequence). The CDR3 covers 14 residues. The CDR3 DNA follows: TGTGCCAGCAGCCGACAGGGGGCGGACTATGGCTACACCTTC. It encodes CASSRQGADYGYTF.

This chain connects TRBV28 to TRBJ1-4, with D perhaps TRBD1 (5 bases). V shed 4 bases and J shed 7 bases, with 19 bases lying between them. This CDR3 has 16 amino acids. Germline V gene lookup returns CDR1 MDHEN and CDR2 SYDVKM. The CDR3 sequence is CASSYPIDSGGEKLFF. The CDR3 DNA is TGTGCCAGCAGTTACCCCATTGATAGCGGGGGTGAAAAACTGTTTTTT.

The chain links TRBV28 to TRBJ1-6; TRBD1 aligns across 7 bases. This CDR3 has 16 amino acids. The ends lost 4 bases at V and 2 bases at J; junction bases unmatched: 5. Germline V CDR1 and CDR2: MDHEN, SYDVKM. The CDR3 DNA reads TGTGCCAGCAGTTCGCCCCAGGGGGCCTATAATTCACCCCTCCACTTT. It is translated as CASSSPQGAYNSPLHF.